This T cell receptor (beta chain) was identified during a study of Graves' ophthalmopathy and Graves' hyperthyroidism. Study-wide findings and caveats: Among expanded thyroid clonotypes above 0.001 frequency, most also occurred in blood.

Sampling around 9.8 ml of fresh peripheral blood provided the PBMCs. RNA transcripts were the template, and TCR beta CDR3 regions were amplified from them. HTBI primers served in a first-round RT-PCR, which a second-round multiplex PCR followed. TCRdb fed the multiplex PCR reads into MiXCR, producing one record per CDR3 protein. The sample shows about 740,000 distinct CDR3 sequences, approximately 40% of them seen only once. Comment on this clonotype: Its specificity is not known. A much larger clone sits a single nucleotide away, making a read error possible.

This receptor was identified in an adult man with Graves' ophthalmopathy. Material for sequencing was peripheral blood.

The CDR3 region has the DNA TGTGCCATCAGTGAGAGCGAGGAGCAGTACTTC. Translated: CAISESEEQYF. The chain recombines TRBV6-1 with TRBJ2-7; D unclear. The length of the CDR3 is 11 residues. CDR1 MNHNS and CDR2 SASEGT come from the germline V gene.